Listed below are T cell receptor beta chains from one sample, sequenced in a study of beta chain features in type 1 diabetes. Produced via immunoSEQ multiplex PCR; TCRdb's table is partial and in-frame only. The data contain 40,000 to 65,000 clones, 60% to 70% of them seen just once; the ten biggest clones take up 0.25% to 0.35%. Sequencing input: stem cell memory CD4+ T cells from blood. Every receptor here comes from a woman under 40 with type 1 diabetes. Each CDR3 is given with its conserved first and last residue. A D gene is named only where the DNA matches it firmly. Clone sizes are given selectively: once, few, many, or a class where the clone is expanded.

d_call	v_call	clone_size	j_call	cdr3_nt	cdr3_aa
TRBD1	TRBV27	.	TRBJ2-2	TGTGCCAGCAGTTTCAGGGGGCGAGGGGAGCTGTTTTTT	CASSFRGRGELFF
TRBD2	TRBV9	.	TRBJ2-7	TGTGCCAGCAGCGTAGACCCGCGGGAGGGGAACGAGCAGTACTTC	CASSVDPREGNEQYF
.	TRBV19	.	TRBJ2-2	TGTGCCAGTAGTATGGCCAGGAACACCGGGGAGCTGTTTTTT	CASSMARNTGELFF
TRBD2	TRBV18	.	TRBJ2-7	TGTGCCAGCTCACCGCCGGGACTAGCGGGACTCGAGCAGTACTTC	CASSPPGLAGLEQYF
TRBD2	TRBV4-1	.	TRBJ2-7	TGCGCCAGCAGCCAAGGAGCGGGAGGGCCGGAGACCTACGAGCAGTACTTC	CASSQGAGGPETYEQYF
.	TRBV11-2	.	TRBJ2-1	TGTGCCAGCAGCTTCCAGGGCATCTACAATGAGCAGTTCTTC	CASSFQGIYNEQFF
TRBD1	TRBV9	.	TRBJ2-5	TGTGCCAGCAGCGCAAGGGGGACAGGGCTGGAGACCCAGTACTTC	CASSARGTGLETQYF
.	TRBV5-1	few	TRBJ2-3	TGCGCCAGCGAATCTCCTGGGGCCGGCTCGGGCACAGATACGCAGTATTTT	CASESPGAGSGTDTQYF
.	TRBV15	.	TRBJ1-1	TGTGCCACCAGCAGATCTCAGGGTACTGAAGCTTTCTTT	CATSRSQGTEAFF
.	TRBV7-9	.	TRBJ1-1	TGTGCCAGCAGCTTGATGGACAGCAGAATTGAAGCTTTCTTT	CASSLMDSRIEAFF
.	TRBV2	.	TRBJ1-5	TGTGCCAGCAGTGAGACGGGTGCAGAGCCCCAGCATTTT	CASSETGAEPQHF
TRBD2	TRBV4-1	.	TRBJ2-3	TGCGCCAGCAGCCGAGGACTAGCGACTATCACAGATACGCAGTATTTT	CASSRGLATITDTQYF
.	TRBV4-1	.	TRBJ1-1	TGCGCCAGCAGCCAAGGTGGGGGGTATAGAGCTTTCTTT	CASSQGGGYRAFF
.	TRBV6-6	.	TRBJ2-5	TGTGCCAGCGCCGGGACATGGGTTGTAGAGACCCAGTACTTC	CASAGTWVVETQYF
TRBD2	TRBV4-1	.	TRBJ2-3	TGCGCCAGCAGCCAAGATGGGGTTAGCGGGAGGGCCCGAGGCACAGATACGCAGTATTTT	CASSQDGVSGRARGTDTQYF
.	TRBV18	.	TRBJ2-4	TGTGCCAGCTCACAGGGGCCGGGGGAGAACATTCAGTACTTC	CASSQGPGENIQYF
.	TRBV6-1	.	TRBJ2-1	TGTGCCAGCAGTGAGGGGAGAATGGGAGGAGAGTTCTTC	CASSEGRMGGEFF
.	TRBV10-3	.	TRBJ1-1	TGTGCCATCACTCCTACAGGGAGGGACACTGAAGCTTTCTTT	CAITPTGRDTEAFF